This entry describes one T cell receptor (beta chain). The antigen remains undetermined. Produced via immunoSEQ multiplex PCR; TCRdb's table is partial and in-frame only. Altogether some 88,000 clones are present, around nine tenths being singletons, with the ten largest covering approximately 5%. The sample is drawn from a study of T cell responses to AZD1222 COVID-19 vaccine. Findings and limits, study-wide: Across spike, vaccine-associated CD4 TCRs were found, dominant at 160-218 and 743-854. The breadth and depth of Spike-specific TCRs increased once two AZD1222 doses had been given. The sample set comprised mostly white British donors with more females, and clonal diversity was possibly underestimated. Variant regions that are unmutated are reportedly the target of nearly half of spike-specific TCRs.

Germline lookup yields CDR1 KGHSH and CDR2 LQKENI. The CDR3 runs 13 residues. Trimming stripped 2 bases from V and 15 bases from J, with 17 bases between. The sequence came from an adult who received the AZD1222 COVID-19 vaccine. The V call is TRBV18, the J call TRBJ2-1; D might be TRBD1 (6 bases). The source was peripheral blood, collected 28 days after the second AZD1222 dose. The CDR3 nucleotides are TGTGCCAGCTCACCAGTGACGGACAGTCCCCCGTTCTTC. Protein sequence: CASSPVTDSPPFF.